The 6 T cell receptor beta chains below were found in one sample sequenced in a study of tumor-infiltrating lymphocytes in localized non-small cell lung cancer. The table came from immunoSEQ multiplex PCR; TCRdb's copy has only in-frame clones and leaves some out. The sample consists of around 15,000 clones, 80% of them appearing once. Material: uninvolved lung tissue not adjacent to the tumor. These receptor sequences come from a human donor with non-small cell lung cancer.

The rearrangement links TRBV5-1 to TRBJ2-2; no definite D call. V was clipped by 1 base and J by 6 bases, with 7 bases between them. Germline V gene sequence: CDR1 SGHRS, CDR2 YFSETQ. The CDR3 runs 13 residues. CDR3 DNA sequence: TGCGCCAGCAGCTTGCGAATATCCGGGGAGCTGTTTTTT. Translating it yields CASSLRISGELFF.

This clone is labeled as large (0.1 to 1%). V and J are TRBV18 and TRBJ2-2; D unresolved. Germline lookup yields CDR1 KGHSH and CDR2 LQKENI. Between the trimmed V and J ends, which lost 6 bases and 0 bases, there was a span of 17 bases. This CDR3 has 17 amino acids. Written as DNA, the CDR3 is TGTGCCAGCTCTCCAACTAAAATCAGCACGAACACCGGGGAGCTGTTTTTT. It is translated as CASSPTKISTNTGELFF.

This clone was observed once. This chain joins TRBV4-1 and TRBJ2-1, with 10 positions matching TRBD2. V lost 0 bases to trimming and J lost 9 bases; unmatched junction nucleotides: 8. Germline CDR1 reads MGHRA; CDR2 reads YSYEKL. The CDR3 is 16 residues long. The CDR3 region has the DNA TGCGCCAGCAGCCAAGATCCCCGACTAGCGGGTAGTGAGCAGTTCTTC. As protein: CASSQDPRLAGSEQFF.

This clone was found a few times. This chain connects TRBV18 to TRBJ2-5; possible D gene TRBD2, 5 bases. The germline V and J ends were trimmed by 3 bases and 4 bases, with 12 bases remaining between them. The CDR3 totals 14 residues. CDR1 is KGHSH, CDR2 LQKENI, per germline. The CDR3 nucleotides read TGTGCCAGCTCACCGGGCGGAGGAGTAGAGACCCAGTACTTC. Its protein is CASSPGGGVETQYF.

This clone was seen a single time. The V and J genes are TRBV30 and TRBJ2-7, with a tentative D call TRBD1 (6 bases). Germline V gives CDR1 GTSNPN, CDR2 SVGIG (reference sequence). The CDR3 is 13 amino acids. Trimming stripped 4 bases from V and 2 bases from J, with 12 bases between. CDR3 DNA: TGTGCCTGGAATTTACAGGGAACCTACGAGCAGTACTTC. Its translation: CAWNLQGTYEQYF.

About this clone itself: The junction shows a germline mismatch at one end, possibly a read error. The V and J genes are TRBV9 and TRBJ2-7; possible D gene TRBD2, 5 bases. From germline, CDR1 is SGDLS and CDR2 YYNGEE. This CDR3 contains 14 residues. CDR3 loop: CASSVGGESSEQYF. The CDR3, as DNA: TGTGCCAGCAGCGTAGGGGGAGAATCCTCCGAGCAGTACTTC.